A single sample is the source of the 28 T cell receptor beta chains below, sequenced in a study of PD-1 blockade in mismatch repair-deficient tumors. Only in-frame clones appear in the TCRdb table, and some are missing; sequencing was by immunoSEQ multiplex PCR. The table has 100,000 to 150,000 clones, 85% to 90% seen once. The sequencing here drew on peripheral blood, taken 44 weeks after starting pembrolizumab. All receptors derive from an adult with mismatch repair-deficient cancer.

The rearrangement links TRBV14 to TRBJ1-3; D gene uncertain. CDR1 is SGHDN, CDR2 FVKESK, per germline. Trimming cost V 2 bases and J 3 bases, with 8 bases left between them. This CDR3 is built from 14 residues. The CDR3 coding sequence is TGTGCCAGCAGCCAATATAAGCTTGGAAACACCATATATTTT. Amino acids: CASSQYKLGNTIYF.

The J gene is TRBJ1-5, the V gene TRBV15, with TRBD1 as a possible D gene (5 bases). The CDR3 consists of 15 residues. The V gene's germline CDR1 is LNHNV and CDR2 YYDKDF (reference sequence). Trimming shortened V by 5 bases and J by 3 bases, and 14 bases separated the two germline ends. For the CDR3, the DNA is TGTGCCACCAGCGGGGGAATAACAAACAATCAGCCCCAGCATTTT. This translates into CATSGGITNNQPQHF. Together with reference TRBV15 and TRBJ1-5, the CDR3 gives the full variable domain: DAMVIQNPRYQVTQFGKPVTLSCSQTLNHNVMYWYQQKSSQAPKLLFHYYDKDFNNEADTPDNFQSRRPNTSFCFLDIRSPGLGDTAMYLCATSGGITNNQPQHFGDGTRLSIL.

This clone was counted once. This chain connects TRBV7-9 to TRBJ1-1; D might be TRBD1 (5 bases). Germline V gene lookup returns CDR1 SEHNR and CDR2 FQNEAQ (reference sequence). This CDR3 is 13 amino acids long. Between the trimmed V and J ends, which lost 1 base and 6 bases, there was a span of 9 bases. The CDR3 is CASSLGGEAEAFF. In nucleotides, the CDR3 is TGTGCCAGCAGCTTAGGGGGGGAGGCTGAAGCTTTCTTT. The entire variable domain, with the rest obtained from reference TRBV7-9 and TRBJ1-1, is as follows: DTGVSQNPRHKITKRGQNVTFRCDPISEHNRLYWYRQTLGQGPEFLTYFQNEAQLEKSRLLSDRFSAERPKGSFSTLEIQRTEQGDSAMYLCASSLGGEAEAFFGQGTRLTVV.

J is TRBJ2-2 and V is TRBV9; D assignment may be TRBD1 or TRBD2 (7 bases each). The CDR3 consists of 17 residues. V lost 0 bases and J 8 bases, leaving 20 bases between the germline ends. In germline, CDR1 is SGDLS, CDR2 YYNGEE. CDR3 sequence reads: CASSVGLAEGARGELFF. CDR3 nucleotides: TGTGCCAGCAGCGTAGGCCTAGCGGAGGGGGCGAGGGGGGAGCTGTTTTTT.

This clone appeared a few times. Mismatch with germline at one junction end may stem from a read error. The rearrangement links TRBV7-7 to TRBJ2-1; the match to TRBD2 covers 7 bases. The germline CDR1 and CDR2 sequences are SSHAT and FNYEAQ (reference sequence). This CDR3 comprises 16 residues. The CDR3 coding sequence is TGTGCTAGCAGTCTAACCGGCGGGAGCTCCTACAATGAGCAGTTCTTC. Translation gives CASSLTGGSSYNEQFF. Using reference TRBV7-7 and TRBJ2-1 for the parts outside the CDR3, the full variable domain is GAGVSQSPRYKVTKRGQDVTLRCDPISSHATLYWYQQALGQGPEFLTYFNYEAQPDKSGLPSDRFSAERPEGSISTLTIQRTEQRDSAMYRCASSLTGGSSYNEQFFGPGTRLTVL.

Only a few counts were recorded for this clone. J is TRBJ1-2 and V is TRBV6-5; D perhaps matches TRBD1 (5 bases). With 5 bases removed from V and 4 bases from J, the gap between germline ends came to 11 bases. The CDR3 is made up of 13 amino acids. Germline-derived CDR1 and CDR2 are MNHEY and SVGAGI. CDR3 in amino acids: CASSGTNSYGYTF. The CDR3 DNA follows: TGTGCCAGCAGTGGGACGAACTCCTATGGCTACACCTTC.

This clone has just one count. The chain couples TRBV6-5 to TRBJ2-7, with 7 bases lining up with TRBD1. CDR3 length: 14 residues. In germline, CDR1 is MNHEY, CDR2 SVGAGI. Unmatched junction bases numbered 15, after V lost 7 bases and J lost 9 bases. CDR3 protein: CASKRDSRLGVQYF. CDR3 bases: TGTGCCAGCAAGAGGGACAGCCGCCTTGGAGTGCAGTACTTC.

The chain has TRBV6-6 and TRBJ2-7; D is perhaps TRBD1 (6 bases). From germline, CDR1 is MNHNY and CDR2 SVGAGI (reference sequence). The germline V and J ends were trimmed by 6 bases and 4 bases, with 16 bases remaining between them. This CDR3 has 14 amino acids. This CDR3 is CASRRTDESYEQYF. As DNA, the CDR3 is TGTGCCAGCAGAAGGACAGATGAGTCGTACGAGCAGTACTTC.

This sequence joins TRBV4-3 and TRBJ2-7, with D perhaps matching TRBD1 (6 bases). With 0 bases removed from V and 6 bases from J, the gap between germline ends came to 9 bases. The CDR3 is made up of 13 amino acids. Germline V lookup: CDR1 LGHNA, CDR2 YSLEER. The CDR3, as DNA: TGCGCCAGCAGCCAAGAGACAGGAACCGAGCAGTACTTC. Translation gives CASSQETGTEQYF.

V usage is TRBV4-1 and J usage is TRBJ2-1; 10 positions agree with TRBD2. V gave up 0 bases and J gave up 6 bases; unmatched junction bases: 5. Germline assignment: CDR1 MGHRA and CDR2 YSYEKL. The CDR3 is made up of 16 amino acids. CDR3 bases: TGCGCCAGCAGCCAAGATTTGCGACTAGCGGGCAATGAGCAGTTCTTC. This gives the protein CASSQDLRLAGNEQFF.

This clone was seen only once. As DNA, the CDR3 is TGTGCCAGCAGTTTCGGTATATTCCACGAGCAGTACTTC. Amino acids: CASSFGIFHEQYF. The chain employs TRBV28 and TRBJ2-7, with D unclear. Per the germline V gene, CDR1 is MDHEN and CDR2 is SYDVKM. V dropped 3 bases and J dropped 5 bases, with 11 bases sitting between them. CDR3 length: 13 amino acids.

With respect to this clone: The sample has other DNA sequences that encode this CDR3 too. CDR3 sequence: CAWSVRYEQYF. CDR3 DNA: TGTGCCTGGAGTGTTAGATACGAGCAGTACTTC. The genes are TRBV30 and TRBJ2-7; no clear D gene. Germline V CDR1 and CDR2: GTSNPN, SVGIG (reference sequence). The CDR3 loop spans 11 amino acids. Trimming took 0 bases from V and 4 from J, leaving 4 bases between them.

V gene TRBV11-2 combines with J gene TRBJ2-7, with a weak D call TRBD2 (6 bases). Germline V lookup: CDR1 SGHAT, CDR2 FQNNGV. This CDR3 comprises 16 residues. Trimming cost V 2 bases and J 4 bases, with 18 bases left between them. The CDR3 sequence: CASSLPLWREGYEQYF. The CDR3 DNA follows: TGTGCCAGCAGCTTACCCCTCTGGCGGGAAGGGTACGAGCAGTACTTC. Using reference TRBV11-2 and TRBJ2-7 for the parts outside the CDR3, the full variable domain is EAGVAQSPRYKIIEKRQSVAFWCNPISGHATLYWYQQILGQGPKLLIQFQNNGVVDDSQLPKDRFSAERLKGVDSTLKIQPAKLEDSAVYLCASSLPLWREGYEQYFGPGTRLTVT.

In DNA, the CDR3 is TGTGCCAGCAGCTTGGTATCGGGGGGCAATCAGCCCCAGCATTTT. Its protein is CASSLVSGGNQPQHF. The J gene is TRBJ1-5, the V gene TRBV5-5; TRBD1 is a possible D gene (5 bases). Per the germline V gene, CDR1 is SGHKS and CDR2 is YYEKEE (reference sequence). The CDR3 is 15 amino acids. V gave up 0 bases and J gave up 2 bases, with 9 bases separating them.

As to this clone: This sample includes further DNA sequences coding for the same CDR3. The chain is built from TRBV6-4 and TRBJ2-2; TRBD2 matches 7 bases. The CDR3 length is 14 residues. CDR1 and CDR2 (germline): MRHNA, SNTAGT. V gave up 5 bases and J gave up 3 bases; unmatched junction bases: 3. The DNA of the CDR3 is TGTGCCAGCAGTTTAGCGGGCGACACCGGGGAGCTGTTTTTT. It translates to CASSLAGDTGELFF.

This chain joins TRBV10-1 and TRBJ2-7; 7 bases line up with TRBD1. With V trimmed by 2 bases and J by 2 bases, 9 bases remained unmatched. This CDR3 is built from 16 residues. Germline CDR1 and CDR2: WNHNN and SYGVQD (reference sequence). The CDR3 loop reads CASSEAGTEFPYEQYF. CDR3 DNA: TGCGCCAGCAGTGAGGCAGGGACAGAATTCCCCTACGAGCAGTACTTC.

This rearrangement joins TRBV19 to TRBJ2-3, with TRBD2 identical over 9 bases. This CDR3 is 15 amino acids long. Germline CDR1 LNHDA, CDR2 SQIVND (reference sequence). The V segment lost 6 bases and the J segment 4 bases; nucleotides outside the gene matches: 8. The CDR3 loop reads CASRYAGGQADTQYF. In nucleotides, the CDR3 is TGTGCCAGTAGATACGCGGGAGGGCAGGCAGATACGCAGTATTTT. The variable domain in full, with the rest retrieved from reference TRBV19 and TRBJ2-3, is DGGITQSPKYLFRKEGQNVTLSCEQNLNHDAMYWYRQDPGQGLRLIYYSQIVNDFQKGDIAEGYSVSREKKESFPLTVTSAQKNPTAFYLCASRYAGGQADTQYFGPGTRLTVL.

The chain joins TRBV15 to TRBJ2-3, with D maybe TRBD1 (5 bases). V was trimmed by 0 bases and J by 3 bases, leaving 13 bases between them. Germline V gene data show CDR1 as LNHNV and CDR2 as YYDKDF (reference sequence). The CDR3 length is 16 residues. The CDR3: CATSRDDRGGTDTQYF. Written as DNA, the CDR3 is TGTGCCACCAGCAGAGACGACAGAGGTGGGACAGATACGCAGTATTTT.

The chain links TRBV13 to TRBJ2-7, with 8 bases matching TRBD1. Germline CDR1 PRHDT, CDR2 FYEKMQ (reference sequence). This CDR3 is built from 14 residues. The V gene end was trimmed by 5 bases and the J gene end by 5 bases; junction bases not matched to a gene: 8. CDR3 residues: CASSPWTGTHEQYF. Here the CDR3 DNA reads TGTGCCAGCAGCCCTTGGACAGGGACCCACGAGCAGTACTTC.

The V and J genes are TRBV5-6 and TRBJ2-1; 8 bases align to TRBD1. This CDR3 is built from 15 residues. The J segment lost 2 bases and the V segment lost 2 bases, leaving 3 bases of the junction unmatched. Per the germline V gene, CDR1 is SGHDT and CDR2 is YYEEEE. The CDR3 sequence is CASSFRDRTYNEQFF. As DNA, the CDR3 is TGTGCCAGCAGCTTCCGGGACAGGACCTACAATGAGCAGTTCTTC. The full variable domain, completed using reference TRBV5-6 and TRBJ2-1, is DAGVTQSPTHLIKTRGQQVTLRCSPKSGHDTVSWYQQALGQGPQFIFQYYEEEERQRGNFPDRFSGHQFPNYSSELNVNALLLGDSALYLCASSFRDRTYNEQFFGPGTRLTVL.

V usage is TRBV5-1 and J usage is TRBJ1-1; 7 bases map to TRBD1. Germline CDR1 and CDR2: SGHRS and YFSETQ. The CDR3 is 16 residues long. V gave up 0 bases and J gave up 0 bases; unmatched junction bases: 5. DNA of the CDR3: TGCGCCAGCAGCTTGGCCGGGACAGTCATGAACACTGAAGCTTTCTTT. Amino acids: CASSLAGTVMNTEAFF.

V and J are TRBV6-6 and TRBJ1-3; the D is unclear. V was shortened by 6 bases and J by 0 bases, with 12 bases between the two germline ends. The CDR3 is 15 residues long. CDR1 and CDR2 (germline): MNHNY, SVGAGI (reference sequence). CDR3 DNA: TGTGCCAGCAGCCTACGGGCCGTCTCTGGAAACACCATATATTTT. This sequence encodes CASSLRAVSGNTIYF.

The J gene is TRBJ2-1, the V gene TRBV19, with TRBD2 as a possible D gene (6 bases). This CDR3 is built from 15 residues. V lost 9 bases, J lost 3 bases, and 18 bases lay in between. CDR1 is LNHDA, CDR2 SQIVND, per germline (reference sequence). The CDR3 here is CASNPGTSNYNEQFF. Written as DNA, the CDR3 is TGTGCCAGCAACCCCGGGACTTCAAACTACAATGAGCAGTTCTTC. The full variable domain, its missing parts supplied by reference TRBV19 and TRBJ2-1, is DGGITQSPKYLFRKEGQNVTLSCEQNLNHDAMYWYRQDPGQGLRLIYYSQIVNDFQKGDIAEGYSVSREKKESFPLTVTSAQKNPTAFYLCASNPGTSNYNEQFFGPGTRLTVL.

The sample holds a few counts of this clone. V usage is TRBV7-3 and J usage is TRBJ1-1; TRBD1 agrees at 7 bases. V gave up 4 bases and J gave up 1 base; unmatched junction bases: 3. From germline, CDR1 is SGHTA and CDR2 FQGTGA. CDR3 length: 14 amino acids. The DNA of the CDR3 is TGTGCCAGCAGCTCCACAGGGGAGAACACTGAAGCTTTCTTT. Encoded protein: CASSSTGENTEAFF.

The CDR3 sequence is CASSPAGGANVLTF. The CDR3 coding sequence is TGTGCCAGCAGTCCAGCGGGGGGGGCCAACGTCCTGACTTTC. The gene calls are TRBV27 and TRBJ2-6; 7 nucleotides line up with TRBD2. Germline CDR1 and CDR2: MNHEY and SMNVEV (reference sequence). The CDR3 extends over 14 amino acids. Unmatched junction bases numbered 2, after V lost 5 bases and J lost 4 bases.

The rearrangement joins TRBV6-5 to TRBJ2-7; 8 bases are a match to TRBD1. V gave up 3 bases and J gave up 6 bases; unmatched junction bases: 7. CDR3 size: 14 residues. Germline V gene sequence: CDR1 MNHEY, CDR2 SVGAGI. The CDR3 loop reads CASSYSGGLSEQYF. The CDR3 region has the DNA TGTGCCAGCAGTTATTCAGGGGGCCTCTCCGAGCAGTACTTC.

The rearrangement uses TRBV5-1 and TRBJ1-2, with 8 bases lining up with TRBD1. Per germline, CDR1 SGHRS and CDR2 YFSETQ. The V gene end was trimmed by 4 bases and the J gene end by 8 bases; junction bases not matched to a gene: 7. The CDR3 has 13 amino acids. The CDR3 region has the DNA TGCGCCAGCAGCCCTGACAGGGGTTGGGGCTACACCTTC. Residues: CASSPDRGWGYTF.

The chain uses TRBV4-2 and TRBJ2-3; 12 bases agree with TRBD2. Germline CDR1 is LGHNA and CDR2 is YNFKEQ. The trim removed 1 base at V and 1 base at J, leaving 3 bases unmatched. This CDR3 contains 17 residues. CDR3 sequence: CASSQAGLAGGTDTQYF. CDR3 nucleotide sequence: TGTGCCAGCAGCCAAGCGGGACTAGCGGGCGGCACAGATACGCAGTATTTT.